Listed here is a single T cell receptor (beta chain). CDR1 SNHLY and CDR2 FYNNEI come from the germline V gene. This CDR3 has 16 amino acids. Between the trimmed V and J ends, which lost 3 bases and 3 bases, there was a span of 15 bases. The sample belongs to a study of T cells in Graves' hyperthyroidism and ophthalmopathy. The CDR3 regions of TCR beta were amplified from RNA transcripts. The primer set for the first-round RT-PCR of the TCR CDR3 was HTBI. MiXCR was run by TCRdb on the multiplex PCR reads, yielding one entry per CDR3 protein. The sample lists fewer than 750,000 distinct CDR3 sequences, around 13% occurring once.

The chain joins TRBV2 to TRBJ2-4; perhaps D is TRBD1 or TRBD2 (5 bases each). The clonotype originates from a woman aged 45-65 years with Graves' ophthalmopathy. The sample taken for sequencing was blood. CDR3 DNA sequence: TGTGCCAGCAGTGACCGAGCCGGGGCAAACAAAAACATTCAGTACTTC. Protein product: CASSDRAGANKNIQYF.